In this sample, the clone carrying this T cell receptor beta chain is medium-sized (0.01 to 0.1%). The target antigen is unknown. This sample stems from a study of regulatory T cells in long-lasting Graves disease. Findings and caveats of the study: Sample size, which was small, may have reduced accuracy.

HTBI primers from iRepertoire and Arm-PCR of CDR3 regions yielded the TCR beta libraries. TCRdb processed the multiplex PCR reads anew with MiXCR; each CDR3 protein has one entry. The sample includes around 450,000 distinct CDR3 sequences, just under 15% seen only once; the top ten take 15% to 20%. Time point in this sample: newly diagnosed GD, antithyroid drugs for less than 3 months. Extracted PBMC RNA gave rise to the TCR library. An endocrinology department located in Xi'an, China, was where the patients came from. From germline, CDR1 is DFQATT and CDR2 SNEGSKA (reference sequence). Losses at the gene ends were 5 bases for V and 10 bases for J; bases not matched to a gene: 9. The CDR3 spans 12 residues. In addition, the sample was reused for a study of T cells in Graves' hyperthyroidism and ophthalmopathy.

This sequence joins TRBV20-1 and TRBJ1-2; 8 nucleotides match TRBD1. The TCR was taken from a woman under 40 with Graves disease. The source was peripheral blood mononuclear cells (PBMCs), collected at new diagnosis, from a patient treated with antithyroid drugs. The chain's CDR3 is CSAVTGAVVYTF. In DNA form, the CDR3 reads TGCAGTGCTGTGACAGGGGCCGTAGTCTACACCTTC.